This is a list of T cell receptor beta chains from one sample in a study of blood T cell repertoires in COVID-19. The protocol was immunoSEQ multiplex PCR, while the TCRdb copy is restricted to in-frame clones and leaves out a portion. The sample lists over 250,000 clones; roughly 85% were seen once. Sequenced material: peripheral blood. Receptors were obtained from a man aged 50 or older with active or convalescent COVID-19. The CDR3 runs from the conserved cysteine through the conserved F or W. D genes are given only for firm matches. Clone size, where shown, is once, few, many, or a class for clones that have expanded.

v_call	clone_size	d_call	j_call	cdr3_aa	cdr3_nt
TRBV7-9	.	TRBD2	TRBJ2-3	CASSLAHLAGVVTDTQYF	TGTGCCAGCAGCTTAGCCCACTTAGCGGGAGTGGTAACAGATACGCAGTATTTT
TRBV6-1	.	TRBD1	TRBJ2-5	CASSEAEQGIKTQYF	TGTGCCAGCAGTGAAGCGGAACAGGGGATAAAGACCCAGTACTTC
TRBV7-8	once	.	TRBJ2-1	CASSPRVVNEQFF	TGTGCCAGCAGCCCCAGGGTGGTCAATGAGCAGTTCTTC
TRBV4-1	.	.	TRBJ2-7	CASSQQPGLAYEQYF	TGCGCCAGCAGCCAACAACCGGGACTGGCCTACGAGCAGTACTTC
TRBV7-9	.	.	TRBJ1-1	CASSLAYSQTNTEAFF	TGTGCCAGCAGCTTAGCCTACAGCCAAACGAACACTGAAGCTTTCTTT
TRBV5-1	.	TRBD1	TRBJ1-6	CASSLSGTDYSPLHF	TGCGCCAGCAGCCTGTCCGGGACAGATTATTCACCCCTCCACTTT
TRBV7-2	.	TRBD2	TRBJ2-5	CASSIIAGDQETQYF	TGTGCCAGCAGCATAATAGCGGGCGACCAAGAGACCCAGTACTTC
TRBV5-1	.	TRBD2	TRBJ2-3	CASSGLAGSDTQYF	TGCGCCAGCTCGGGACTAGCGGGTTCAGATACGCAGTATTTT
TRBV29-1	.	.	TRBJ2-2	CSAVKGPGELFF	TGCAGCGCTGTGAAGGGGCCCGGGGAGCTGTTTTTT
TRBV10-3	.	.	TRBJ1-1	CAISGERGSPEAFF	TGTGCCATCAGTGGGGAACGGGGATCTCCTGAAGCTTTCTTT
TRBV5-1	.	.	TRBJ2-3	CASSFSVGRITDTQYF	TGCGCCAGCAGCTTTAGTGTGGGCAGGATCACAGATACGCAGTATTTT
TRBV3-1/TRBV3-2	.	TRBD2	TRBJ2-7	CASSHLAGANEQYF	TGTGCCAGCAGCCACCTAGCGGGAGCGAACGAGCAGTACTTC
TRBV6-5	once	.	TRBJ1-2	CASSYPAGYGYTF	TGTGCCAGCAGTTACCCGGCAGGGTATGGCTACACCTTC
TRBV30	.	.	TRBJ1-1	CAWRGPGTEAFF	TGTGCCTGGAGGGGCCCAGGCACTGAAGCTTTCTTT
TRBV28	.	.	TRBJ2-7	CASSQRQGLSEQYF	TGTGCCAGCAGTCAAAGACAAGGCCTAAGCGAGCAGTACTTC
TRBV30	.	.	TRBJ1-4	CAWTQSTNEKLFF	TGTGCCTGGACCCAATCAACTAATGAAAAACTGTTTTTT